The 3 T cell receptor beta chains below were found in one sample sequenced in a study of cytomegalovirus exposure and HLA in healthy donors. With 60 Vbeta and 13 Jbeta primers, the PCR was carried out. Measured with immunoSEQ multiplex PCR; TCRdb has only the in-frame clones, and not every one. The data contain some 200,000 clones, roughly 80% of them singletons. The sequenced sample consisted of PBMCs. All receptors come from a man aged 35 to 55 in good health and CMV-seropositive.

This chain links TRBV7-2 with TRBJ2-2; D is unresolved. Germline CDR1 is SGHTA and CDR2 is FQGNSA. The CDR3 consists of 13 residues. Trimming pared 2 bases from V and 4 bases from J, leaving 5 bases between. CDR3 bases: TGTGCCAGCAGCTTACCATCCACCGGGGAGCTGTTTTTT. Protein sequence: CASSLPSTGELFF.

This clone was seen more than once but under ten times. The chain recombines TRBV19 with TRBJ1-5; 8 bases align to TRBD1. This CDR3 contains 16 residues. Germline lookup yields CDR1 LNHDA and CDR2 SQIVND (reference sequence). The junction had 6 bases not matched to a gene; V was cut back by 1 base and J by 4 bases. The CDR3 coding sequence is TGTGCCAGTAGTATAGGGACAGGGTCTGGAAATCAGCCCCAGCATTTT. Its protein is CASSIGTGSGNQPQHF.

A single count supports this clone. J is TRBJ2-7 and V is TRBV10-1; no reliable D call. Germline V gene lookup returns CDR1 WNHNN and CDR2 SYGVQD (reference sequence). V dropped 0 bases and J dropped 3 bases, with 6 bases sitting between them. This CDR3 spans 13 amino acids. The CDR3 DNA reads TGCGCCAGCAGTGAGTCGGTCGGCTACGAGCAGTACTTC. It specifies CASSESVGYEQYF.